This entry concerns a single TCR beta chain. The data originate from a study of blood T cell repertoires in COVID-19. The ends lost 6 bases at V and 4 bases at J; junction bases unmatched: 7. Germline V gene lookup returns CDR1 SQVTM and CDR2 ANQGSEA. This CDR3 region has 13 residues. Profiled with immunoSEQ multiplex PCR; TCRdb holds only in-frame clones, not every one. Of 150,000 to 200,000 clones listed, 90% are singletons. Sequencing was performed on peripheral blood. V usage is TRBV29-1 and J usage is TRBJ2-3; the match to TRBD2 covers 7 bases. This TCR was sampled from a man aged 45-65 years with acute or convalescent COVID-19. The CDR3 reads CSVVTSAADTQYF. CDR3 DNA sequence: TGCAGCGTCGTTACTAGCGCGGCAGATACGCAGTATTTT.